The clone carrying this T cell receptor (beta chain) was recorded a few times. What it binds is unknown. This entry comes from a study of T cells after yellow fever vaccination. TCRdb re-analysed the 5' RACE reads in MiXCR, keeping a single row per CDR3 protein. Among 300,000 to 350,000 distinct CDR3 sequences listed, approximately 4.2% were seen once. Findings and caveats of the study: The secondary response was weaker, and its peak arrived faster, on day 5 versus 15. Most primary-vaccination clones reappeared after the booster (about 97% CD4, approximately 88% CD8).

Here the sequenced sample was PBMCs, taken 5 days after the yellow fever booster vaccination. This TCR came from a man between 18 and 29 years old who received the YFV17D yellow fever vaccine.

The CDR3 DNA reads as TGTGCCAGCAGCTTAGCGGGTAGCGGGGGGACTTACAATGAGCAGTTCTTC. This sequence encodes CASSLAGSGGTYNEQFF. This chain connects TRBV7-2 to TRBJ2-1, with 10 bases aligning to TRBD2. The CDR3 sequence is 17 residues long. Germline values: CDR1 SGHTA, CDR2 FQGNSA. Losses at the gene ends were 0 bases for V and 4 bases for J; bases not matched to a gene: 6.